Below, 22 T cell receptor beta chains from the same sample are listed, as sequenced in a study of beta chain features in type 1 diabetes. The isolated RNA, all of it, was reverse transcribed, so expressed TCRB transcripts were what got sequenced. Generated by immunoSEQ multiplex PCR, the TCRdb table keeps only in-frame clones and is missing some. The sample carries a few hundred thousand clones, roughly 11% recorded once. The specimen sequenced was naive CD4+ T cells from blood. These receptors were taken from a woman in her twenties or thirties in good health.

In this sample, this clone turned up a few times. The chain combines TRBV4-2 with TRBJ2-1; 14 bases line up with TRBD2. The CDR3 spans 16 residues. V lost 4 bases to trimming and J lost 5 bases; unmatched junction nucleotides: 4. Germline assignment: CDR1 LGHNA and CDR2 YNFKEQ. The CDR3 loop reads CASSPRLAGGNNEQFF. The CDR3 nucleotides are TGTGCCAGCAGCCCTCGACTAGCGGGAGGGAACAATGAGCAGTTCTTC.

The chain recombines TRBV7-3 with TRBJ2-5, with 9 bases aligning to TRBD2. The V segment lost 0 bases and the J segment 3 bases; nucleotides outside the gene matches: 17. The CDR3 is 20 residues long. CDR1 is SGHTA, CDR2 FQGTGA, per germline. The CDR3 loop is CASSLTLLAGRPDREETQYF. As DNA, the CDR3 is TGTGCCAGCAGCTTAACCCTGCTAGCGGGACGCCCGGATCGAGAAGAGACCCAGTACTTC.

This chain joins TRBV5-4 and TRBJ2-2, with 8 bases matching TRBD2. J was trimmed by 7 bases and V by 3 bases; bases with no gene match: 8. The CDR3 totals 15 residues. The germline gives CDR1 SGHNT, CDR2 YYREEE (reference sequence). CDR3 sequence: CASSYVGGAGGELFF. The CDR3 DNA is TGTGCCAGCAGCTATGTCGGGGGGGCTGGCGGGGAGCTGTTTTTT.

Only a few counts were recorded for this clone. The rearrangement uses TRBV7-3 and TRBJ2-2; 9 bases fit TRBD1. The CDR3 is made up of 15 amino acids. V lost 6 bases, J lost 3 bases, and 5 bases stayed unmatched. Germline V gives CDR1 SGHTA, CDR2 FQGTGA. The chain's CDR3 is CASSTGGKDTGELFF. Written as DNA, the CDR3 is TGTGCCAGCAGTACAGGGGGCAAGGACACCGGGGAGCTGTTTTTT.

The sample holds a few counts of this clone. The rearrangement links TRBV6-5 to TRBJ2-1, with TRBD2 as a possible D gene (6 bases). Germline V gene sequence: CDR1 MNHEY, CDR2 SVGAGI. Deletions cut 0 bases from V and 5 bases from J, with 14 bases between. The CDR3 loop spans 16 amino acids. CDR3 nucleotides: TGTGCCAGCAGTTACTCGAGGTCTAGCGCCAACAATGAGCAGTTCTTC. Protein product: CASSYSRSSANNEQFF.

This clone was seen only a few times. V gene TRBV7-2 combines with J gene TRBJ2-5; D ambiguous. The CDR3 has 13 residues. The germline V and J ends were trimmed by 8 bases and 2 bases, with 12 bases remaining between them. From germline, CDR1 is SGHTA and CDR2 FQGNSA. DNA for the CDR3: TGTGCCAGCGAGAGAGACATGCAAGAGACCCAGTACTTC. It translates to CASERDMQETQYF.

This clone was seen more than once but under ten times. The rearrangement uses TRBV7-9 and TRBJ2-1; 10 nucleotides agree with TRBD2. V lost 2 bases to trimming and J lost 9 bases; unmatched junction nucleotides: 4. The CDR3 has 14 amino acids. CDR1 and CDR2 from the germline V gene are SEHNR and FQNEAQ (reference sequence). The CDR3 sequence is CASSLLAGAVEQFF. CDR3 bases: TGTGCCAGCAGCTTACTAGCGGGAGCAGTTGAGCAGTTCTTC.

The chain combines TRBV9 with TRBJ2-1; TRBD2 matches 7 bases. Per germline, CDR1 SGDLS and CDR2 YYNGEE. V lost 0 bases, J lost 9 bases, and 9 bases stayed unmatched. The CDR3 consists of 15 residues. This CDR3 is CASSVVWEGFGEQFF. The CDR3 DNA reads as TGTGCCAGCAGCGTAGTGTGGGAGGGGTTTGGTGAGCAGTTCTTC.

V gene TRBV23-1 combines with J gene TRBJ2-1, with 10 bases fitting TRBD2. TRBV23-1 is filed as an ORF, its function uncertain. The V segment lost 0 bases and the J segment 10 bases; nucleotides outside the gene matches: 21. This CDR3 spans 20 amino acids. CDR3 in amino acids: CASSQSKALPGTSVIGEQFF. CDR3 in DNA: TGCGCCAGCAGTCAATCCAAAGCCCTTCCAGGGACTAGCGTAATCGGGGAGCAGTTCTTC.

CDR3 DNA: TGTGCCAGCAGCCCCACCCGGGACAGGGAGGTCGAGTTGTACTTC. It yields the protein CASSPTRDREVELYF. V is TRBV28 and J is TRBJ2-7; 9 bases are a match to TRBD1. The CDR3 sequence is 15 residues long. Germline assignment: CDR1 MDHEN and CDR2 SYDVKM. J lost 12 bases, V lost 6 bases, and 18 bases had no gene match.

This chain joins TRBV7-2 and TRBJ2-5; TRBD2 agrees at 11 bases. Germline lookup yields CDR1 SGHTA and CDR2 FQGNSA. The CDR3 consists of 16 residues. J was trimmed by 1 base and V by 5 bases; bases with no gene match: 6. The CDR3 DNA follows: TGTGCCAGCAGCATCGGACTAGCGGGCCCCCAAGAGACCCAGTACTTC. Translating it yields CASSIGLAGPQETQYF. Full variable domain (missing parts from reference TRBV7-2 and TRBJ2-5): GAGVSQSPSNKVTEKGKDVELRCDPISGHTALYWYRQSLGQGLEFLIYFQGNSAPDKSGLPSDRFSAERTGGSVSTLTIQRTQQEDSAVYLCASSIGLAGPQETQYFGPGTRLLVL.

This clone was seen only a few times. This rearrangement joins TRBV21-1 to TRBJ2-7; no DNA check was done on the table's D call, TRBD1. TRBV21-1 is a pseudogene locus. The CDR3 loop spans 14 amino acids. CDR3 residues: CASSGQGPPAEQYF. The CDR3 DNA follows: TGTGCCAGCAGCGGACAGGGCCCCCCGGCAGAGCAGTACTTC.

CDR3 sequence reads: CASSQASSGRYNEQFF. The DNA for the CDR3 is TGCGCCAGCAGCCAAGCCTCCAGCGGGAGGTACAATGAGCAGTTCTTC. This chain links TRBV4-3 with TRBJ2-1; 9 bases fit TRBD2. The germline V gene has CDR1 LGHNA and CDR2 YSLEER. The CDR3 runs to 16 residues. J was trimmed by 4 bases and V by 1 base; bases with no gene match: 5.

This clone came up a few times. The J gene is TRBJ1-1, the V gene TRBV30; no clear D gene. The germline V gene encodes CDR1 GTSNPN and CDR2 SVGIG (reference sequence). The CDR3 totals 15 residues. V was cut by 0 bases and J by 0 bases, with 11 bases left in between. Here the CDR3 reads CAWSVGQQMNTEAFF. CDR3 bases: TGTGCCTGGAGTGTAGGTCAACAGATGAACACTGAAGCTTTCTTT.

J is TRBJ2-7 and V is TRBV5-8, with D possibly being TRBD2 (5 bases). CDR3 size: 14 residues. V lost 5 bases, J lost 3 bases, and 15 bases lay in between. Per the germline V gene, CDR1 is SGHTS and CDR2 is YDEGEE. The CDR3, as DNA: TGTGCCAGCAGTTATGGACGGGGTAGCTACGAGCAGTACTTC. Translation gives CASSYGRGSYEQYF. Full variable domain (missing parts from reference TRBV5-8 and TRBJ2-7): EAGVTQSPTHLIKTRGQQATLRCSPISGHTSVYWYQQALGLGLQFLLWYDEGEERNRGNFPPRFSGRQFPNYSSELNVNALELEDSALYLCASSYGRGSYEQYFGPGTRLTVT.

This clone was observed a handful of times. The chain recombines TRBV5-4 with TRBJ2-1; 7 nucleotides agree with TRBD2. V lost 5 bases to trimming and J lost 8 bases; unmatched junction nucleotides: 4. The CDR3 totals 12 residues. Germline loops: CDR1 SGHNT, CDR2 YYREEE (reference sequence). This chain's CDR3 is CASRSGLDEQFF. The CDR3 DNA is TGTGCCAGCAGATCTGGACTAGATGAGCAGTTCTTC.

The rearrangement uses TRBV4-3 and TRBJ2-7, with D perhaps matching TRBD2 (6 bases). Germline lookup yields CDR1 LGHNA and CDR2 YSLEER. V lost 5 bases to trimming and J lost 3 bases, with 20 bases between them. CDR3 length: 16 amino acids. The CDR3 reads CASSTEPGTGYYEQYF. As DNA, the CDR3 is TGCGCCAGCAGCACGGAACCGGGGACTGGGTACTACGAGCAGTACTTC.

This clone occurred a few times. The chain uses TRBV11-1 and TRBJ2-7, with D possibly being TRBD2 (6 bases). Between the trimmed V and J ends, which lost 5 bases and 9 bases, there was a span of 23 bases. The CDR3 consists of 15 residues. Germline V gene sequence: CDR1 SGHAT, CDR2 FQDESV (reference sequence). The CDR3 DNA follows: TGTGCCAGCAGCAGTACAGCCCCCGGGGGTTTCGGGCAGTACTTC. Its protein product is CASSSTAPGGFGQYF.

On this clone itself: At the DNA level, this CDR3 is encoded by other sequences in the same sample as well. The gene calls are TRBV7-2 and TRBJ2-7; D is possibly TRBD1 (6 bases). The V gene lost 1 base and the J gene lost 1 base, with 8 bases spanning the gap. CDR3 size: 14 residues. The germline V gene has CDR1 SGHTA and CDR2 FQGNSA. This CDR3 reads CASSLGTGSYEQYF. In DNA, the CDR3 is TGTGCCAGCAGCTTAGGAACAGGGTCCTACGAGCAGTACTTC.

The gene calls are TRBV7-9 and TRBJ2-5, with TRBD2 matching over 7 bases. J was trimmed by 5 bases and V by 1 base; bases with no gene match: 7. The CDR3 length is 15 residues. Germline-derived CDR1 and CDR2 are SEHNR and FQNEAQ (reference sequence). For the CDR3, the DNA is TGTGCCAGCAGCTTAGATGGCGGGAGTTGGGAGACCCAGTACTTC. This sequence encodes CASSLDGGSWETQYF.

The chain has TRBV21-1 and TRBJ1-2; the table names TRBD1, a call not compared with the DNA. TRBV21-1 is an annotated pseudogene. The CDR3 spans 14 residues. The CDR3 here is CASSKEFGQGGYTF. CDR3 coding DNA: TGTGCCAGCAGCAAAGAATTTGGACAGGGTGGCTACACCTTC.

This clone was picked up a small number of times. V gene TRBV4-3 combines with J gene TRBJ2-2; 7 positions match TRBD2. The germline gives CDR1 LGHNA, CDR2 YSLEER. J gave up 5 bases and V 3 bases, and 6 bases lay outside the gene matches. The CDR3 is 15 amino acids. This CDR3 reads CASSHTRRETGELFF. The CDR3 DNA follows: TGCGCCAGCAGCCATACCCGGCGGGAGACCGGGGAGCTGTTTTTT.